Below are 17 T cell receptor beta chains sequenced from a single sample in a study of identical twins. MiXCR, applied by TCRdb to the 5' RACE reads, yields one record per CDR3 protein. The sample holds fewer than 500,000 distinct CDR3 sequences; roughly an eighth are singletons and the top ten take 0.8% to 1%. Separately, the same data were catalogued under a study of yellow fever vaccine responses in identical twins.

Sequencing was done on a sample of CD4+ T cells sorted from blood. These receptors were collected from a woman between 18 and 29 years old in good health.

This clonotype was observed a handful of times. The chain combines TRBV28 with TRBJ2-1; D gene unclear. Germline-derived CDR1 and CDR2 are MDHEN and SYDVKM. Trimming removed 1 base from V and 5 bases from J, with 3 bases in between. CDR3 length: 12 amino acids. CDR3 DNA: TGTGCCAGCAGTTTATCACACAATGAGCAGTTCTTC. This gives the protein CASSLSHNEQFF.

This clonotype was seen at least ten times. The V gene is TRBV20-1, the J gene TRBJ2-5, with D unresolved. The V gene's germline CDR1 is DFQATT and CDR2 SNEGSKA (reference sequence). The CDR3 consists of 15 residues. V dropped 0 bases and J dropped 4 bases, with 15 bases sitting between them. CDR3 in amino acids: CSARDWSPTSETQYF. As DNA, the CDR3 is TGCAGTGCTAGAGATTGGAGCCCGACGTCAGAGACCCAGTACTTC.

V gene TRBV5-1 combines with J gene TRBJ2-6; unclear D gene. The CDR3 loop spans 15 amino acids. V was pared by 0 bases and J by 2 bases, with 6 bases between. The germline V gene encodes CDR1 SGHRS and CDR2 YFSETQ. The CDR3 reads CASSLDVTGANVLTF. The CDR3 DNA reads TGCGCCAGCAGCTTGGACGTAACTGGGGCCAACGTCCTGACTTTC.

The chain couples TRBV20-1 to TRBJ2-2, with 10 bases fitting TRBD1. The CDR3 has 16 residues. Germline values: CDR1 DFQATT, CDR2 SNEGSKA (reference sequence). Trimming cost V 2 bases and J 7 bases; bases outside gene matches: 10. CDR3 DNA: TGCAGTGCTAGACATTGGGACAGGGGAAAGGACGGGGAGCTGTTTTTT. This encodes CSARHWDRGKDGELFF.

This chain connects TRBV5-4 to TRBJ2-7; TRBD1 agrees at 9 bases. Germline lookup yields CDR1 SGHNT and CDR2 YYREEE (reference sequence). This CDR3 contains 17 residues. V was clipped by 4 bases and J by 0 bases; unmatched bases: 11. The DNA for the CDR3 is TGTGCCAGCAGCCCCCCTGGGTCGACAGGGGGCTCCTACGAGCAGTACTTC. Translating gives CASSPPGSTGGSYEQYF.

The chain combines TRBV12-3 or TRBV12-4 with TRBJ2-1; perhaps TRBD1 as D (5 bases). This CDR3 region has 16 residues. Trimming cost V 3 bases and J 5 bases, with 17 bases left between them. For the CDR3, the DNA is TGTGCCAGCAGTTTTATTCAGGGCGCCCATCACAATGAGCAGTTCTTC. Protein sequence: CASSFIQGAHHNEQFF.

Only a few counts were recorded for this clonotype. This chain joins TRBV4-3 and TRBJ2-7; D unresolved. Per germline, CDR1 LGHNA and CDR2 YSLEER. There are 15 residues in the CDR3. V was cut by 0 bases and J by 1 base, with 10 bases left in between. The CDR3 loop is CASSQDWQISYEQYF. DNA of the CDR3: TGCGCCAGCAGCCAAGATTGGCAGATTTCCTACGAGCAGTACTTC.

The chain links TRBV7-2 to TRBJ2-1; maybe TRBD1 (5 bases). Germline-derived CDR1 and CDR2 are SGHTA and FQGNSA. This CDR3 has 15 residues. Trimming left V 3 bases short and J 6 bases short, with 15 bases between. The CDR3 DNA reads as TGTGCCAGCAGCTTTACCCGGACACGGTCCAATGAGCAGTTCTTC. Protein sequence: CASSFTRTRSNEQFF.

This clonotype was seen more than once but under ten times. This rearrangement joins TRBV28 to TRBJ2-3; tentatively, D is TRBD1 or TRBD2 (5 bases each). From germline, CDR1 is MDHEN and CDR2 SYDVKM. The CDR3 has 12 residues. Trimming stripped 5 bases from V and 8 bases from J, with 11 bases between. CDR3 protein: CASSPQRGTQYF. CDR3 sequence (DNA): TGTGCCAGCAGTCCTCAGAGGGGTACGCAGTATTTT.

This clonotype has just a few counts. The V and J genes are TRBV12-3 or TRBV12-4 and TRBJ2-2, with D perhaps matching TRBD1 or TRBD2 (5 bases each). The CDR3 sequence is 17 residues long. Deletions cut 0 bases from V and 6 bases from J, with 17 bases between. The CDR3 nucleotides are TGTGCCAGCAGTTTAGCGCATGGCTTCAGGGACCCCGGGGAGCTGTTTTTT. It specifies CASSLAHGFRDPGELFF.

This clonotype was seen more than once but under ten times. J is TRBJ2-2 and V is TRBV4-3, with 7 bases matching TRBD1. The CDR3 has 14 amino acids. Germline lookup yields CDR1 LGHNA and CDR2 YSLEER. J lost 6 bases, V lost 4 bases, and 5 bases had no gene match. The CDR3 coding sequence is TGCGCCAGCAGCCTTACAGGGGTTTCCGGGGAGCTGTTTTTT. Residues: CASSLTGVSGELFF.

This clonotype has a handful of counts. The gene calls are TRBV6-2 or TRBV6-3 and TRBJ2-7; D is possibly TRBD2 (6 bases). V shed 2 bases and J shed 4 bases, with 12 bases lying between them. Germline CDR1 and CDR2: MNHEY and SVGEGT. CDR3 length equals 14 residues. The CDR3 loop is CASSYVGGPYEQYF. The CDR3 DNA follows: TGTGCCAGCAGTTACGTGGGGGGACCGTACGAGCAGTACTTC.

The chain employs TRBV2 and TRBJ2-5; D uncertain. CDR1 and CDR2 from the germline V gene are SNHLY and FYNNEI. The V gene lost 4 bases and the J gene lost 7 bases, with 7 bases spanning the gap. CDR3 length equals 11 residues. This chain's CDR3 is CASSVSGTQYF. As DNA, the CDR3 is TGTGCCAGCAGTGTGTCGGGGACCCAGTACTTC.

The chain has TRBV3-1 and TRBJ2-3; D uncertain. The CDR3 length is 15 residues. Germline loops: CDR1 LGHDT, CDR2 YNNKEL (reference sequence). V was shortened by 11 bases and J by 0 bases, with 18 bases between the two germline ends. CDR3 residues: CASCLRPGSTDTQYF. The CDR3 bases are TGTGCCTCCTGCCTCAGACCTGGGAGCACAGATACGCAGTATTTT.

Many counts were recorded for this clonotype. CDR3 amino acids: CSVPTRAGDTQYF. DNA of the CDR3: TGCAGCGTCCCCACTAGAGCGGGCGATACGCAGTATTTT. This rearrangement joins TRBV29-1 to TRBJ2-3; D is possibly TRBD2 (6 bases). From germline, CDR1 is SQVTM and CDR2 ANQGSEA. This CDR3 has 13 amino acids. V lost 6 bases, J lost 6 bases, and 16 bases lay in between.

This clonotype was observed a few times. The CDR3 DNA is TGCGCCAGCAGTTCTAGCGGCCAAGAGACCCAGTACTTC. Translated, it gives CASSSSGQETQYF. V and J are TRBV10-2 and TRBJ2-5; 7 bases agree with TRBD2. V gave up 5 bases and J gave up 1 base; unmatched junction bases: 1. Germline lookup yields CDR1 WSHSY and CDR2 SAAADI. This CDR3 contains 13 residues.

The chain couples TRBV20-1 to TRBJ2-2, with D tentatively TRBD1 or TRBD2 (6 bases each). This CDR3 spans 16 amino acids. The V gene lost 4 bases and the J gene lost 4 bases, with 19 bases spanning the gap. Germline V CDR1 and CDR2: DFQATT, SNEGSKA (reference sequence). CDR3 sequence reads: CSATRTGRIGTGELFF. Written as DNA, the CDR3 is TGCAGTGCTACTAGAACAGGGAGGATCGGCACCGGGGAGCTGTTTTTT.